One T cell receptor (beta chain) is described in this entry. No base quality information exists; no much larger clone differs at one position. The data were obtained in a study of graft-versus-host responses after intestinal transplantation (dated by TCRdb to the early 2020s). As for the study more broadly: The transplants that recipients received were multivisceral, liver-intestinal, or isolated intestinal. Anti-thymocyte globulin induction was given to all recipients, followed by maintenance tacrolimus and steroids for about 3 years. Graft-versus-host and host-versus-graft alloreactive T cell clones were tracked in the graft, circulation and bone marrow after intestinal transplantation using bulk TCR-beta CDR3 sequencing. To identify alloreactive clones, pre-transplant mixed lymphocyte reaction products were sequenced and then compared with unstimulated pre-transplant donor and recipient T cells. A cohort of about two dozen intestinal transplant recipients, including one retransplant, was enrolled, and a few patients lacking pretransplant specimens were excluded. Donor T cell macrochimerism was defined as a peak of at least 4% donor T cells among recipient peripheral blood mononuclear cells. Samples from a few later patients were sequenced in-house on an Illumina MiSeq with MiXCR processing rather than by the commercial service. Overall study results and their limits: Early after transplant, peak levels of circulating GvH clones were found to be associated with declines in HvG clones. The conclusions were limited by the relatively low number and heterogeneity of the intestinal transplant patients. In the allografts of patients with donor T cell macrochimerism, GvH to HvG T cell clonal ratios were high. GvH clones were detected in recipient bone marrow, and some of these GvH clones were observed earlier in ileal mucosa or blood, consistent with an intestinal mucosal origin.

The library was prepared using the immunoSEQ multiplex PCR assay. For most patients, genomic DNA was isolated with the Qiagen DNeasy Blood and Tissue Kit and shipped frozen to Adaptive Biotechnologies for TCR sequencing. For most patients, high-throughput TCR-beta CDR3 sequencing of genomic DNA was performed by Adaptive Biotechnologies. On the study's bioinformatics: Adaptive's ImmunoSEQ software supplied the TCR sequencing data for around 19 patients, while MiXCR and VDJtools were used to process a few other patients. To correct CD4 versus CD8 sorting errors, sequences present in both subsets at a frequency ratio below 5:1 were removed. CDR3 nucleotide sequences shared between donor and recipient were removed because their origin could not be assigned. To be classed as alloreactive, a clone needed at least 2-fold expansion over unstimulated cells and a minimum CFSE-low frequency of 0.002% (template counts) or 0.001% (read counts). Mappable clones were those detected in sequenced pre-transplant spleen, lymph node, or MLR CFSE-low populations of the donor or recipient. The cumulative frequency of alloreactive clones was calculated as a percentage of all sequences, weighted by copy number. The table was pulled from immuneACCESS by TCRdb, which kept in-frame rearrangements only. Such tables lose some clones; where checked, under half of the loss comes from unresolved V genes, and the rest has no known cause. V and J calls and clone size are copied from that table; D and trimming were computed from the DNA. This sample is represented by 11,000 to 15,000 clones; roughly a third of them were singletons. Jointly, the top ten make up more than 5% of the sample.

The time point tag for this specimen amounts to: cells obtained before transplantation from donor or recipient. Mixed lymphocyte reactions plated approximately 200,000 CFSE-labeled pre-transplant responders with approximately 200,000 irradiated violet-dye-labeled stimulators and were cultured for more than five days. After the mixed lymphocyte reaction, proliferating CD3+CD4+CFSE-low and CD3+CD8+CFSE-low responder cells were FACS-sorted on a BD Influx sorter. Sequenced material: alloreactive CD4+ T cells from a mixed lymphocyte reaction culture, taken before intestinal transplant. The cell subset or site label, as the study defines it: CFSE-low proliferating T cells sorted from roughly six-day pre-transplant mixed lymphocyte reaction (GvH or HvG direction). The sequence came from a human patient who received an intestinal transplant.

DNA sequence: TGTGCCAGCAGCTCAGGGAGCCAAGAGACCCAGTACTTC. Protein translation: CASSSGSQETQYF. The sequence is built from TRBV7-7 and TRBJ2-5; the D region may be TRBD1 or TRBD2, each matching 5 bases equally. The CDR3, from cysteine to phenylalanine, totals 13 residues. Only the CDR3 region is kept as DNA, spanning 39 bases read in frame from base 1. CDR1 and CDR2, per the germline V gene (reference sequence), are SSHAT and FNYEAQ. V is shortened by 4 bases, J by 1 base, and the region joining them spans 7 bases.